These 17 T cell receptor beta chains were all obtained from the same sample, sequenced in a study of blood T cell repertoires in COVID-19. Sequenced by immunoSEQ multiplex PCR; TCRdb stores in-frame clones only, minus some. The sample holds around 300,000 clones, 89% seen once. Sequenced material: peripheral blood. The receptor set was obtained from a man aged 45-60 years with acute or convalescent COVID-19.

The chain joins TRBV19 to TRBJ1-6, with a possible D match to TRBD1 (6 bases). Trimming pared 5 bases from V and 6 bases from J, leaving 11 bases between. The CDR3 extends over 14 amino acids. Germline lookup yields CDR1 LNHDA and CDR2 SQIVND (reference sequence). The CDR3 DNA reads TGTGCCAGTAGTCCCGGGACAAGTAATTCACCCCTCCACTTT. Translating gives CASSPGTSNSPLHF. Using reference TRBV19 and TRBJ1-6 for the parts outside the CDR3, the full variable domain is DGGITQSPKYLFRKEGQNVTLSCEQNLNHDAMYWYRQDPGQGLRLIYYSQIVNDFQKGDIAEGYSVSREKKESFPLTVTSAQKNPTAFYLCASSPGTSNSPLHFGNGTRLTVT.

This sequence joins TRBV24-1 and TRBJ1-2; possibly TRBD1 for D (5 bases). Trimming shortened V by 6 bases and J by 3 bases, and 7 bases separated the two germline ends. The germline gives CDR1 KGHDR, CDR2 SFDVKD. This CDR3 comprises 12 residues. The CDR3 DNA is TGTGCCACCAGTCAAGGGGACTATGGCTACACCTTC. Amino acid sequence: CATSQGDYGYTF.

Only a few counts were recorded for this clone. The chain carries TRBV7-3 and TRBJ1-1, with D tentatively TRBD1 (6 bases). In germline, CDR1 is SGHTA, CDR2 FQGTGA. The CDR3 runs to 13 residues. V was trimmed by 5 bases and J by 1 base, leaving 8 bases between them. The CDR3 is CASSPQGNTEAFF. The CDR3 DNA follows: TGTGCCAGCAGCCCACAGGGGAACACTGAAGCTTTCTTT.

Notes on this clone: Other DNA sequences of this sample code for an identical CDR3. The V call is TRBV7-3, the J call TRBJ2-2, with D uncertain. CDR3 size: 13 residues. The V end was cut by 5 bases, the J end by 5 bases, with 9 bases between. Germline CDR1 and CDR2: SGHTA and FQGTGA. DNA for the CDR3: TGTGCCAGCAGCCGCGAAGCTACCGGGGAGCTGTTTTTT. Translating gives CASSREATGELFF.

This chain links TRBV7-6 with TRBJ1-6; D is possibly TRBD1 (6 bases). This CDR3 contains 15 residues. V lost 4 bases and J lost 8, with 15 bases in between. Looked up from germline, CDR1 is SGHVS and CDR2 is FNYEAQ. CDR3 nucleotides: TGTGCCAGCAGCTGGGGGCCCCTAGGTTATTCACCCCTCCACTTT. It codes for CASSWGPLGYSPLHF.

The chain joins TRBV14 to TRBJ1-2; a possible D gene is TRBD1 (5 bases). Germline loops: CDR1 SGHDN, CDR2 FVKESK. The CDR3 is made up of 14 amino acids. The germline V and J ends were trimmed by 6 bases and 8 bases, with 19 bases remaining between them. CDR3 coding DNA: TGTGCCAGCAGACCTACGGGACTTCCTGGAGGCTACACCTTC. Amino acids: CASRPTGLPGGYTF.

V gene TRBV7-3 combines with J gene TRBJ2-3; TRBD2 matches 13 bases. The CDR3 covers 15 residues. Trimming removed 5 bases from V and 4 bases from J; junction bases left unmatched: 3. In germline, CDR1 is SGHTA, CDR2 FQGTGA. CDR3 in DNA: TGTGCCAGCAGCCCGACTAGCGGGGGGTCAGATACGCAGTATTTT. Translated: CASSPTSGGSDTQYF.

The J gene is TRBJ2-3, the V gene TRBV4-2; 8 bases are a match to TRBD2. CDR1 is LGHNA and CDR2 is YNFKEQ in the germline V gene. V was pared by 0 bases and J by 4 bases, with 3 bases of the junction left unmatched. The CDR3 consists of 15 residues. CDR3 in amino acids: CASSQDGGAADTQYF. In nucleotides, the CDR3 is TGTGCCAGCAGCCAAGACGGGGGGGCGGCAGATACGCAGTATTTT.

The chain has TRBV4-1 and TRBJ1-2, with D hard to call. This CDR3 comprises 16 residues. The germline CDR1 and CDR2 sequences are MGHRA and YSYEKL. V gave up 4 bases and J gave up 5 bases, with 20 bases separating them. The CDR3 nucleotides read TGCGCCAGCAGCCCCGTTACTGGAGTTCACGTTTATGGCTACACCTTC. Translated, it gives CASSPVTGVHVYGYTF.

This chain uses TRBV7-8 with TRBJ2-1; a possible D gene is TRBD2 (5 bases). V dropped 5 bases and J dropped 10 bases, with 21 bases sitting between them. Germline CDR1 SGHVS, CDR2 FQNEAQ. This CDR3 spans 15 amino acids. The CDR3 DNA sequence: TGTGCCAGCAGCCTCGCCGGAACGGAGGCCAGGGAGCAGTTCTTC. Its translation: CASSLAGTEAREQFF.

The rearrangement links TRBV5-1 to TRBJ1-2, with 7 nucleotides matching TRBD1. The V gene end was trimmed by 5 bases and the J gene end by 10 bases; junction bases not matched to a gene: 11. CDR3 length: 13 amino acids. Looked up from germline, CDR1 is SGHRS and CDR2 is YFSETQ. The CDR3 coding sequence is TGCGCCAGCAGACAGGGGACGGGAGATGACTACACCTTC. Amino acids: CASRQGTGDDYTF. The whole variable domain, filled in from reference TRBV5-1 and TRBJ1-2, reads KAGVTQTPRYLIKTRGQQVTLSCSPISGHRSVSWYQQTPGQGLQFLFEYFSETQRNKGNFPGRFSGRQFSNSRSEMNVSTLELGDSALYLCASRQGTGDDYTFGSGTRLTVV.

Comments on this clone: Within the sample, other DNA sequences also encode this same CDR3. This chain links TRBV18 with TRBJ2-5; D unresolved. Germline values: CDR1 KGHSH, CDR2 LQKENI. Trimming took 2 bases from V and 2 from J, leaving 6 bases between them. The CDR3 is made up of 13 amino acids. The CDR3 DNA sequence: TGTGCCAGCTCACCAAATTCTCAAGAGACCCAGTACTTC. It codes for CASSPNSQETQYF.

V and J are TRBV4-1 and TRBJ1-2; 8 bases map to TRBD1. V gave up 4 bases and J gave up 13 bases; unmatched junction bases: 11. CDR3 length equals 13 residues. Germline values: CDR1 MGHRA, CDR2 YSYEKL. The CDR3 here is CASSRVTGDPLTF. The CDR3 DNA reads TGCGCCAGCAGCCGCGTGACAGGGGACCCCCTCACCTTC.

J is TRBJ2-1 and V is TRBV11-3, with D hard to call. Germline V gives CDR1 SGHNT, CDR2 YENEEA. Trimming pared 3 bases from V and 8 bases from J, leaving 11 bases between. This CDR3 comprises 13 residues. This CDR3 is CASSFEAIDEQFF. As DNA, the CDR3 is TGTGCCAGCAGCTTTGAGGCCATCGATGAGCAGTTCTTC. Supplemented by reference TRBV11-3 and TRBJ2-1, the full variable domain reads EAGVVQSPRYKIIEKKQPVAFWCNPISGHNTLYWYLQNLGQGPELLIRYENEEAVDDSQLPKDRFSAERLKGVDSTLKIQPAELGDSAVYLCASSFEAIDEQFFGPGTRLTVL.

The CDR3 is CASSTQGELTEAFF. The CDR3 DNA follows: TGTGCCAGTAGCACACAGGGGGAATTAACTGAAGCTTTCTTT. The chain employs TRBV19 and TRBJ1-1; 8 nucleotides agree with TRBD1. CDR1 is LNHDA and CDR2 is SQIVND in the germline V gene (reference sequence). The CDR3 totals 14 residues. J lost 5 bases, V lost 6 bases, and 8 bases had no gene match.

The J gene is TRBJ2-1, the V gene TRBV30; D is undetermined. Germline-derived CDR1 and CDR2 are GTSNPN and SVGIG (reference sequence). Trimming cost V 1 base and J 10 bases, with 8 bases left between them. This CDR3 region has 11 residues. CDR3 sequence: CAWSDQLEQFF. Here the CDR3 DNA reads TGTGCCTGGAGTGACCAACTCGAGCAGTTCTTC.

The chain joins TRBV3-1 (or the pseudogene TRBV3-2) to TRBJ1-5; maybe TRBD1 (6 bases). V lost 4 bases, J lost 0 bases, and 10 bases lay in between. Germline-derived CDR1 and CDR2 are LGHDT and YNNKEL (reference sequence). CDR3 length: 15 residues. CDR3 residues: CASSPQGSSNQPQHF. In nucleotides, the CDR3 is TGTGCCAGCAGCCCCCAGGGGAGTAGCAATCAGCCCCAGCATTTT.